Listed below are T cell receptor beta chains from one sample, sequenced in a study of blood T cell repertoires in COVID-19. Profiled with immunoSEQ multiplex PCR; TCRdb holds only in-frame clones, not every one. Of some 40,000 clones detected, approximately 90% appear once; the ten largest clones hold nearly 5%. The sample comprised peripheral blood. These TCRs come from a human donor in a cohort sampled during active COVID-19. Each CDR3 is given with its conserved first and last residue. D genes are given only for firm matches. Size is omitted from some rows. Given values are once, few, many or a class for expanded clones.

j_call v_call clone_size d_call cdr3_length cdr3_aa cdr3_nt
TRBJ1-1 TRBV28 . . 13 CASSQGWNTEAFF TGTGCCAGCAGTCAGGGTTGGAACACTGAAGCTTTCTTT
TRBJ2-7 TRBV12-3/TRBV12-4 . TRBD1 12 CAVRQGGYEQYF TGTGCCGTACGACAGGGCGGCTACGAGCAGTACTTC
TRBJ2-7 TRBV4-2 few . 13 CASSPTASVPPYF TGTGCCAGCAGCCCCACTGCTAGCGTTCCGCCGTACTTC
TRBJ1-6 TRBV28 . . 12 CASSFLNSPLHF TGTGCCAGCAGTTTTCTGAATTCACCCCTCCACTTT
TRBJ2-1 TRBV11-3 . TRBD1 13 CASSFDDRGEQFF TGTGCCAGCAGCTTTGATGACAGGGGTGAGCAGTTCTTC
TRBJ2-5 TRBV7-2 . . 15 CASRHLGQGGETQYF TGTGCCAGCAGACACCTGGGCCAGGGGGGAGAGACCCAGTACTTC
TRBJ2-2 TRBV5-4 few TRBD2 16 CASSWRLAANTGELFF TGTGCCAGCAGCTGGCGACTAGCGGCGAACACCGGGGAGCTGTTTTTT
TRBJ2-1 TRBV28 . TRBD2 11 CASSTSGPFFF TGTGCCAGCAGCACTAGCGGCCCGTTTTTCTTC
TRBJ2-7 TRBV5-6 few . 15 CASSLPAEPSYEQYF TGTGCCAGCAGCTTGCCAGCGGAACCCTCCTACGAGCAGTACTTC
TRBJ1-4 TRBV15 . . 15 CATSSPSSGYEKLFF TGTGCCACCAGCAGTCCTAGTTCAGGGTACGAAAAACTGTTTTTT
TRBJ1-3 TRBV3-1/TRBV3-2 . . 15 CASSDRGTPGDTIYF TGTGCCAGCAGCGATCGGGGGACTCCCGGGGACACCATATATTTT
TRBJ1-1 TRBV19 . TRBD1 15 CASSRAGGMNTEAFF TGTGCCAGTAGTCGGGCAGGGGGGATGAACACTGAAGCTTTCTTT
TRBJ2-1 TRBV12-5 . . 15 CASGLGWATYNEQFF TGTGCTAGTGGTTTGGGGTGGGCCACCTACAATGAGCAGTTCTTC
TRBJ2-3 TRBV9 . . 17 CASTSPQGDYSANTQYF TGTGCCAGCACCTCCCCACAGGGGGACTATTCTGCAAATACGCAGTATTTT
TRBJ2-2 TRBV11-2 once . 18 CASSFPLAEPANTGELFF TGTGCCAGCAGCTTCCCCCTAGCAGAACCTGCGAACACCGGGGAGCTGTTTTTT
TRBJ2-2 TRBV6-5 . . 14 CASTNLYGTGELFF TGTGCCAGCACAAACTTATATGGCACCGGGGAGCTGTTTTTT
TRBJ2-1 TRBV2 . TRBD2 14 CASKAGGAYNEQFF TGTGCCAGCAAGGCGGGAGGGGCCTACAATGAGCAGTTCTTC
TRBJ2-2 TRBV3-1/TRBV3-2 once TRBD2 15 CASGLAGGNTGELFF TGTGCCAGCGGCCTGGCGGGAGGAAACACCGGGGAGCTGTTTTTT
TRBJ2-7 TRBV7-9 . . 14 CASSLIPTSYEQYF TGTGCCAGCAGCTTAATTCCGACAAGCTACGAGCAGTACTTC
TRBJ1-5 TRBV7-8 . . 17 CASSLVSIGGANQPQHF TGTGCCAGCAGCTTAGTATCGATCGGGGGTGCGAATCAGCCCCAGCATTTT
TRBJ2-7 TRBV9 . . 15 CASSVESFEGYEQYF TGTGCCAGCAGCGTAGAATCCTTTGAGGGCTACGAGCAGTACTTC
TRBJ2-7 TRBV7-9 once . 11 CASSSTYEQYF TGTGCCAGCAGCTCCACCTACGAGCAGTACTTC
TRBJ2-7 TRBV5-1 once TRBD2 15 CASSLGVGGQNEQYF TGCGCCAGCAGCTTGGGGGTGGGAGGGCAGAACGAGCAGTACTTC
TRBJ1-1 TRBV7-9 . . 14 CASSIRTDRTEAFF TGTGCCAGCAGCATCCGAACTGACAGGACTGAAGCTTTCTTT
TRBJ2-7 TRBV5-1 few TRBD1 15 CASRIGQGLSYEQYF TGCGCCAGCAGAATCGGACAGGGGCTTTCCTACGAGCAGTACTTC
TRBJ2-1 TRBV10-1 . TRBD2 20 CASILPGLAGDGRTYNEQFF TGCGCCAGCATCTTACCGGGACTAGCGGGAGATGGTAGGACCTACAATGAGCAGTTCTTC
TRBJ2-6 TRBV2 once . 13 CASSVGRDNVLTF TGTGCCAGCAGTGTCGGCAGGGACAACGTCCTGACTTTC
TRBJ2-7 TRBV7-9 . TRBD1 11 CASSSGGEQYF TGTGCCAGCAGCTCAGGGGGCGAGCAGTACTTC
TRBJ1-4 TRBV5-5 . . 15 CASSNTGIMSEKLFF TGTGCCAGCAGCAATACAGGGATCATGAGTGAAAAACTGTTTTTT
TRBJ2-3 TRBV27 . . 15 CASSTLGLSTDTQYF TGTGCCAGCAGTACTCTCGGACTAAGCACAGATACGCAGTATTTT
TRBJ1-1 TRBV7-9 . . 13 CASTSGVRAEAFF TGTGCCAGCACCTCGGGGGTCCGGGCTGAAGCTTTCTTT